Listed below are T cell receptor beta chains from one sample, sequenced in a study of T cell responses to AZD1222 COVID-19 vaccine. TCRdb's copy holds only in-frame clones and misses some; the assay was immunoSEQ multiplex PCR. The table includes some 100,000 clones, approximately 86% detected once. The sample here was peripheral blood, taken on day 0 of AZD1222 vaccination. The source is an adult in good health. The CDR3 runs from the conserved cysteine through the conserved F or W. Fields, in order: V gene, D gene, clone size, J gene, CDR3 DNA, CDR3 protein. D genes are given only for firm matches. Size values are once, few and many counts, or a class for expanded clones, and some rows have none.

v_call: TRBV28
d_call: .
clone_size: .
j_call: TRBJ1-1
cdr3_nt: TGTGCCAGCAGTTTATTATCCGGGGGGAACACTGAAGCTTTCTTT
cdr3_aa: CASSLLSGGNTEAFF

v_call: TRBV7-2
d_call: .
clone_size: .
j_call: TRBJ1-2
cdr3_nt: TGTGCCAGCAGCTTAGATCCCGGGGGGAAATACTATGGCTACACCTTC
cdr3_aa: CASSLDPGGKYYGYTF

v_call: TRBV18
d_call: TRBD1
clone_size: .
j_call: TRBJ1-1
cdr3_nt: TGTGCCAGCTCACCGCAGGGGGCGCATAACACTGAAGCTTTCTTT
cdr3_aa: CASSPQGAHNTEAFF

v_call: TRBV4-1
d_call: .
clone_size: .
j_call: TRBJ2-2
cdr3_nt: TGCGCCAGCAGCAAAGGGCCCGTCCAAATGGACACCGGGGAGCTGTTTTTT
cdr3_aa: CASSKGPVQMDTGELFF

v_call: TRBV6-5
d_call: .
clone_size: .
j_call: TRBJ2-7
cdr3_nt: TGTGCCAGCAGTTACACGGGGGACTACGAGCAGTACTTC
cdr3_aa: CASSYTGDYEQYF

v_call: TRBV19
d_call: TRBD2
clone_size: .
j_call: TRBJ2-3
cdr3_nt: TGTGCCAGTAGTCAGGTGCGTGGCGGGAGTAGCACAGATACGCAGTATTTT
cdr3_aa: CASSQVRGGSSTDTQYF

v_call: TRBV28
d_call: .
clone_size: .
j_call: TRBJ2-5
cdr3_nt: TGTGCCGCCGAGTCTAACCAAGAGACCCAGTACTTC
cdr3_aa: CAAESNQETQYF

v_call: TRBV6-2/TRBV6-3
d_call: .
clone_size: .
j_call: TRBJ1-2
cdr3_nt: TGTGCCAGCAGTTATGAGGGACCAATCTCCGGCTACACCTTC
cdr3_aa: CASSYEGPISGYTF

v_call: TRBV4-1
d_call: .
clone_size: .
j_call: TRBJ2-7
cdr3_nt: TGCGCCAGCAGCCAAGTTGAGGGGCGGGACGAGCAGTACTTC
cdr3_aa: CASSQVEGRDEQYF

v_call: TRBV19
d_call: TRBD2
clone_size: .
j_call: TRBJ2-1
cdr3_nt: TGTGCCAGTAGTATTGGGACTAAACGCAATGAGCAGTTCTTC
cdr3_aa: CASSIGTKRNEQFF

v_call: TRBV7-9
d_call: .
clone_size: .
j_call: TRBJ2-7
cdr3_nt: TGTGCCAGCAGCCGGGACTGGAGCTCCTACGAGCAGTACTTC
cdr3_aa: CASSRDWSSYEQYF

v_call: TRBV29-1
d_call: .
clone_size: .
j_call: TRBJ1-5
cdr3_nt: TGCAGCGCCATACAGGGTAATCAGCCCCAGCATTTT
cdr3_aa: CSAIQGNQPQHF

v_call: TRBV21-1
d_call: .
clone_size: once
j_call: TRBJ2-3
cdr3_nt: TGTGCCAGCAGCAAAGTTTTGGCGGGACAGGTCCCTGATACGCAGTATTTT
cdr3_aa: CASSKVLAGQVPDTQYF

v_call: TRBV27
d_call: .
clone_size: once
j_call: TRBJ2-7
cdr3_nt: TGTGCCAGCAGTTTCGTCTATTACCACGAGCAGTACTTC
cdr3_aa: CASSFVYYHEQYF

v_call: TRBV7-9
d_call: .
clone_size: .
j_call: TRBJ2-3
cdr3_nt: TGTGCCAGCAGCTCCCGGGACATACGCACAGATACGCAGTATTTT
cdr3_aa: CASSSRDIRTDTQYF

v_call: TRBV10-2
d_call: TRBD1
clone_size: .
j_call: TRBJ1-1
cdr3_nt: TGCGCCAGCAGCCTTGACAGGGGCACTGAAGCTTTCTTT
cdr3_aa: CASSLDRGTEAFF

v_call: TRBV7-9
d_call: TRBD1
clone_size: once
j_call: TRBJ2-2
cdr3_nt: TGTGCCAGCAGGCCAACGGGGGACAGGGAAGGCACCGGGGAGCTGTTTTTT
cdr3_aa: CASRPTGDREGTGELFF

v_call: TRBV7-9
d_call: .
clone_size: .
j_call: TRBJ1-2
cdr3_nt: TGTGCCAGCAGCCGCCACAGGGAAGGCGGCTACACCTTC
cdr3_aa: CASSRHREGGYTF

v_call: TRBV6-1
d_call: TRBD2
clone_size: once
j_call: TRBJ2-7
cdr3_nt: TGTGCCAGCAGTGCTAGGACTAGCGGGAGTTCGGGGGAGCAGTACTTC
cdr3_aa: CASSARTSGSSGEQYF

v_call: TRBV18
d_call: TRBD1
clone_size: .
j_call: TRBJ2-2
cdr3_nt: TGTGCCAGCTCACAGCGGACAGGGGATACCGGGGAGCTGTTTTTT
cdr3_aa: CASSQRTGDTGELFF

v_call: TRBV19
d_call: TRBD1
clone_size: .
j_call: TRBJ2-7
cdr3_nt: TGTGCCAGTAGTATTCCGGGACAGGGGCACTACGAGCAGTACTTC
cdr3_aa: CASSIPGQGHYEQYF

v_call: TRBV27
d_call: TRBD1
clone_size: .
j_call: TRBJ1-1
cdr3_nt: TGTGCCAGCAGCTACGGGACAGGGGCGACTGAAGCTTTCTTT
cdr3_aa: CASSYGTGATEAFF

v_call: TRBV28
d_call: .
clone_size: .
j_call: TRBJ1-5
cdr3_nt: TGTGCCAGCAGTTTGGGGGGGGCGGCCCAGCCCCAGCATTTT
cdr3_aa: CASSLGGAAQPQHF

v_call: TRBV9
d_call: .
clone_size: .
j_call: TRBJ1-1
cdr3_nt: TGTGCCAGCAGCCCGGACCTAAACACTGAAGCTTTCTTT
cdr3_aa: CASSPDLNTEAFF

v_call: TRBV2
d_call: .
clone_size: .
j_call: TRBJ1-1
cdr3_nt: TGTGCCAGCAACGAGGGTTTGAACACTGAAGCTTTCTTT
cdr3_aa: CASNEGLNTEAFF

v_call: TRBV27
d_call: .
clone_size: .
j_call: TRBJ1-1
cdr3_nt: TGTGCCAGCAGTCGGGGGCGCGCGAACACTGAAGCTTTCTTT
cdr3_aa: CASSRGRANTEAFF

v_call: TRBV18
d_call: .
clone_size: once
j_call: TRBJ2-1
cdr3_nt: TGTGCCAGCTCACCACCGAGCAGCGGCAATGAGCAGTTCTTC
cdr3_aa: CASSPPSSGNEQFF